This TCR beta chain was captured in a study of human T cells and chemical hapten exposure (dated by TCRdb to the early 2020s). About the study as a whole: Libraries were pooled for sequencing, and variation in per-sample TCR yields was attributed mainly to small differences in library volumes within the pool. From each blood RNA sample, both TCR alpha and TCR beta chains were sequenced. This study followed changes in the peripheral blood TCR repertoire in vivo during primary and secondary sensitization of alopecia patients to the hapten diphenylcyclopropenone (DPC). Overall results and qualifications from the work: No change with DPC sensitization was found in the number of TCRs above 1 in 1000 frequency, and no evidence of global repertoire structure alterations was found. Repeated subsampling changed both the strength of the expansion versus patch-test correlation and the threshold at which the correlation became significant.

Library preparation used RACE. Sequencing was performed on a NextSeq 500. During library preparation, unique molecular identifiers were attached to individual cDNA molecules so that TCRs could be counted in a quantitative, reproducible way. As for the authors' bioinformatics: A median of around 96,000 TCRs per sample was observed, with a range of roughly 20,000 to 700,000. V, J and CDR3 annotation of the TCR reads was performed with the Decombinator software suite. Every sample was subsampled to the same number of TCRs (28,000) for the PS versus PT1 abundance plots. Expanded TCRs were defined as absent before sensitization and observed at least eight times at the 2-week time point. The public reads were quality trimmed at Q25 with fastp and then assembled into clones with MiXCR by TCRdb, keeping productive beta chains. Each record represents a unique CDR3 protein, reported with the most common genes and DNA among its rows. The V and J calls shown here were made by TCRdb, not taken from the authors' results. Recorded for this sample are about 41,000 distinct CDR3 sequences; roughly 4.2% of them occurred a single time. The leading ten clones occupy roughly 5.8% of the sample.

The germline V and J ends show losses of 6 bases and 2 bases respectively, and no gene match explains 2 bases of the junction. CDR1 and CDR2 are read off the germline V gene (reference sequence) as MNHEY and SMNVEV. The CDR3 contains 13 residues, cysteine and phenylalanine counted. Only CDR3 DNA remains: 39 bases, in frame from the first base. The intended sense of this specimen's time point label: healthy volunteer bleed at 2 weeks. Total RNA was extracted from unfractionated whole blood collected in Tempus Blood RNA tubes. As TCR sequencing controls, about five healthy volunteers were used, with blood taken at day 0, 2 weeks and 6 weeks. This clonotype was seen many times. It lacks a known antigen. Per-base quality was not reported, and no clone a single base away is much larger than it.

The sample taken for sequencing was whole blood. In this chain, TRBV27 is recombined with TRBJ2-7, with 9 junctional bases fitting TRBD1. The sequence was obtained from a human donor in good health. Some clones in this sample may be carry-over from other donors' samples. Here the CDR3 is given as CASRGDRAYEQYF. The nucleotide sequence is TGTGCCAGCAGGGGGGACAGGGCCTACGAGCAGTACTTC.